Listed below are T cell receptor beta chains from one sample, sequenced in a study of blood T cells in healthy people across ages. TCRdb re-analysed the 5' RACE reads in MiXCR, keeping a single row per CDR3 protein. The repertoire holds almost 550,000 distinct CDR3 sequences, 20% to 30% seen once, with around 10% in the top ten. These data are also associated with another study on T cells of mothers and their children.

The sample comprised blood. Every receptor here comes from a boy younger than 18 in good health. Each CDR3 is given with its conserved first and last residue. The D gene is left open where the match is weak. Some rows mark clone size as missing; the rest say once, few, many or name a class of expanded clone.

V gene	D gene	clone size	J gene	CDR3 DNA	CDR3 protein
TRBV20-1	-	few	TRBJ2-3	TGTGGGAGCGGACGCACAGATACGCAGTATTTT	CGSGRTDTQYF
TRBV18	-	-	TRBJ1-2	TGTGCCAGCTCACCCACGGGCGGAACCGGCTATGGCTACACCTTC	CASSPTGGTGYGYTF
TRBV2	-	few	TRBJ2-7	TGTGCCAGCAGTGAAGTTTCGGCCAGCTACGAGCAGTACTTC	CASSEVSASYEQYF
TRBV12-3/TRBV12-4	-	few	TRBJ2-5	TGTGCCAGCAGGGAGGAATGGGAGACCCAGTACTTC	CASREEWETQYF
TRBV29-1	-	-	TRBJ2-7	TGCGGCGTTGAAGGGTCAGCCTCCTACGAGCAGTACTTC	CGVEGSASYEQYF
TRBV12-3/TRBV12-4	TRBD2	-	TRBJ2-2	TGTGCCAGCAGTGCCATAGCGGGAGATACCGGGGAGCTGTTTTTT	CASSAIAGDTGELFF
TRBV3-1	-	few	TRBJ2-7	TGTGCCAGCAGCCAGGGCAGTGAATACGAGCAGTACTTC	CASSQGSEYEQYF
TRBV10-3	TRBD1	few	TRBJ2-7	TGTGCCATCTCCGGGACAGGGACAACCTACGAGCAGTACTTC	CAISGTGTTYEQYF
TRBV10-3	-	few	TRBJ1-6	TGTGCCATCAGTGAGTGGGCGGTGGGGTATGATTCACCCCTCCACTTT	CAISEWAVGYDSPLHF
TRBV20-1	TRBD2	few	TRBJ2-5	TGCAGTGCTAGAGATCCGACTAGCGCACAAGAGACCCAGTACTTC	CSARDPTSAQETQYF
TRBV28	TRBD2	-	TRBJ2-1	TGTGCCAGCAGTGGCGGGGGTTTACACAATGAGCAGTTCTTC	CASSGGGLHNEQFF
TRBV7-3	-	-	TRBJ2-2	TGTGCCAGCAGCTTAACGGGGGTCACCGGGGAGCTGTTTTTT	CASSLTGVTGELFF
TRBV20-1	TRBD2	few	TRBJ2-1	TGCAGTGCTAGAGCCGCTATTTGGACTAGCGGTAGAGGCCCAATTGGAGATGAGCAGTTCTTC	CSARAAIWTSGRGPIGDEQFF
TRBV19	-	-	TRBJ1-4	TGTGCCAGTAGTATCAGTGGCGGCGTAGGTGAAAAACTGTTTTTT	CASSISGGVGEKLFF
TRBV19	-	-	TRBJ2-1	TGTGCCAGTAGTATAGGTATCGGGGTAAGCTCCTACAATGAGCAGTTCTTC	CASSIGIGVSSYNEQFF
TRBV7-2	TRBD2	-	TRBJ2-5	TGTGCCAGCAGACCGTGGACTAGCTCCTTTAAGGAGACCCAGTACTTC	CASRPWTSSFKETQYF
TRBV20-1	-	few	TRBJ2-1	TGCAGTGCTAGAGATCCAGGGTCCTACAATGAGCAGTTCTTC	CSARDPGSYNEQFF
TRBV27	TRBD1	-	TRBJ2-7	TGTGCCAGTAGAGATGGGACAGGGGCCTCCTACGAGCAGTACTTC	CASRDGTGASYEQYF